The subject of this entry is one T cell receptor beta chain. It lacks a known antigen. Per-base quality was not reported, and no clone a single base away is much larger than it. These data are taken from a study of cytomegalovirus exposure and HLA in healthy donors listed by TCRdb under 2017. Regarding the research as a whole: An earlier analysis of several hundred of the donors reported 250 to 350 Gb of sequence data and roughly 100 million unique TCR beta sequences from about 200 million T cells. An early release covering roughly 640 HLA-typed donors comprised approximately 300 gigabases of sequencing data and approximately 85 million unique TCR sequences. Of the approximately 400 genotyped donors, 75% to 85% were placed in the genetic ancestry cluster associated with self-reported Caucasian donors. The study was designed to test whether signatures of past pathogen exposure could be identified by cataloging public T cell receptors. The study profiled the T cell repertoires of hundreds of subjects by immunosequencing and related them to cytomegalovirus serostatus. Along with the approximately 700-subject first cohort, a separate validation cohort of 120 different subjects was used. To predict cytomegalovirus infection status, the study combined high-throughput TCR immunosequencing, statistical association of individual TCRs with disease status, and machine learning. A later analysis re-examined previously published TCR beta repertoires from more than 550 donors and added high-resolution HLA genotyping to investigate patterns of TCR occurrence. The later analysis used no new phenotypic data to find candidate immune exposures, relying instead on TCR beta sequences and their occurrence across donors. To decide whether each TCR beta V gene segment behaved as functional or pseudogenic, an earlier analysis of fewer than 750 of the donors relied on high-throughput TCR beta sequencing. Alongside the repertoire data, information on donor age, sex, ethnicity and CMV serostatus was compiled. A later genetic analysis used genome-wide SNP genotypes for about 65% of the 666 donors, treating that subset as a discovery cohort. All discovery cohort repertoires had been generated on a single sequencing platform. Class I and class II HLA loci were covered by the typing at four-digit resolution. The number of donors typed differed by locus, with 629-630 for A, B, C, DRB1 and DQB1, over 500 for DQA1, 600 to 610 for DPA1, and roughly 450 for DPB1. Roughly five DR-DQ haplotypes were treated as single units for association and clustering because of strong linkage in the cohort. Across under 500 genotyped donors of the cohort, an average of 235,054 unique TCR beta nucleotide sequences per donor were sequenced, and roughly a sixth of those sequences were non-productive.

What the work shows at the level of the full study, not this receptor alone: A further reported finding was that TCR beta sequences accurately predicted the HLA-A and HLA-B alleles for most subjects in the first cohort. A cluster of highly shared sequence variants was judged likely to be a technical artifact of the sequencing pipeline. The authors suggested that the approach could potentially be extended to other disease states and immunological phenotypes. A total of about 180 TCR beta chains were listed by the study as associated with cytomegalovirus. In a later analysis, HLA-associated TCR beta chains were found to be more clonally expanded and to have lower generation probabilities than equally common non-associated chains. Some IMGT-functional V segments, including TRBV6-2 and TRBV6-3, could not be told apart with the 87-base-pair reads, so those segments were excluded. Compared with the approximately 710-donor mean, donors in an Asian-associated ancestry cluster had fewer N-insertions in productive TCRs, according to a later genetic analysis. The classifier was reported to diagnose cytomegalovirus status with high specificity and sensitivity in both the original cohort and the validation cohort. In a later analysis, TCR association rates were found to vary across HLA loci, with the most associated TCRs seen for DRB1 alleles and the fewest for HLA-C alleles. Presence/absence analyses assumed roughly uniform sequencing depth across donors, an assumption that may not hold. An earlier analysis of approximately 540 of the donors showed that most TCR beta V segments appeared in productive rearrangements either about 87% or about 30% of the time, which broadly matched IMGT annotations. Correlated functional status among segregating V segments might reflect linkage disequilibrium, but an unknown experimental factor could not be ruled out. In a later analysis, some 18,000 TCR beta sequences were associated with specific HLA alleles at a false discovery rate of 0.05. Most CMV-associated TCR beta chains appeared to be HLA-restricted in a later analysis, and the HLA associations seemed to be driven largely by CMV exposure. In vitro tests confirmed that three of the cytomegalovirus-associated TCR beta chains recognize cytomegalovirus antigens. The earlier analysis of 587 of the donors excluded some 15 rarely observed V segments, including chromosome 9 orphons, because counts were too low. A later genetic analysis associated a missense DCLRE1C variant with V-gene and J-gene trimming of TCR beta chains, and an independent cohort replicated the association. This cohort had only TCR beta chains sequenced, and the lack of alpha or paired-chain data limited which features could be detected. HLA typing was unavailable for some donors at each locus, so association tests used only the typed subset. Most TCR sequences were seen in very few donors, while some public TCRs were found in many individuals. When HLA alleles, especially DR and DQ, strongly co-occurred, TCR associations were difficult to assign to individual alleles. A later analysis reported that several top co-occurrence clusters appeared linked to parvovirus B19, influenza, CMV and Epstein-Barr virus. For the cohort, immune exposure information was limited to CMV serostatus.

Its CDR3 holds 12 amino acids, cysteine through phenylalanine. Only the CDR3 portion is preserved as DNA: 36 bases, with reading frame beginning at the first base. Looking up the germline V gene (reference sequence) yields CDR1 MNHEY and CDR2 SMNVEV. V is reduced by 6 bases and J by 7 bases, leaving a spacing of 12 bases between them. Library method: the immunoSEQ multiplex PCR assay. For the multiplex PCR, a mixture combining 60 forward primers for TCR Vbeta segments and 13 reverse primers for TCR Jbeta segments was used. Amplification of the CDR3 region of rearranged TCR beta genes was performed with a multiplex PCR assay on genomic DNA. The amplified TCR beta libraries were sequenced on the Illumina HiSeq System as 87-base-pair reads. The authors' analysis ran thus. In a later analysis, some 80 million unique TCR beta chains were counted across the approximately 640 repertoires, and approximately 9.9 million of these chains were shared by at least two donors. Raw reads were error-corrected and collapsed into unique sequences with a nearest-neighbor algorithm that merged closely related sequences to remove PCR and sequencing errors. V, D and J gene segments were assigned by aligning CDR3 sequences to IMGT reference sequences. For a sequence to be retained, a match of at least six nucleotides to both a V gene segment and a J gene segment was required. Rearrangements were called productive when the CDR3 lacked stop codons and stayed in frame with V and J; all others were non-productive. CDR3 was defined by IMGT convention, running from the second conserved V-encoded cysteine to the conserved J-encoded phenylalanine. The earlier analysis of some 580 of the donors excluded any sequence lacking an unambiguous match to a single V gene segment. In an earlier analysis of 587 of the donors, V segments were called functional above 56.7% productive rearrangements and were called segregating when the between-donor standard deviation exceeded 5%. A statistical classification framework was built to diagnose cytomegalovirus status from the catalog of TCR beta chain sequences. A later analysis assigned V and J genes by comparing TCR nucleotide sequences with IMGT/GENE-DB human TR gene sequences. The TCRdist pipeline was used in a later analysis to assign CDR3 sequences and most-parsimonious VDJ recombination scenarios. A later analysis defined each TCR beta chain by its CDR3 amino acid sequence plus V-gene family, and excluded reads lacking a unique V-gene family. As a way to deal with suspected cross-contamination and a sequencing artifact, a later analysis dropped more than 500 nucleotide sequences that were highly shared and had low generation probability. In a later analysis, a clonal expansion index was calculated for each public chain from normalized within-repertoire ranks of inferred template counts. In a later analysis, generation probabilities were computed with a VDJ recombination model fitted to out-of-frame rearrangements, and the resulting probabilities were checked against IGoR. A later analysis scored TCR-TCR, TCR-HLA and TCR-CMV co-occurrence with hypergeometric tests, applying a repertoire-size bias correction to TCR pairs. A later analysis estimated false discovery rates by permuting HLA or CMV assignments 20 times. In a later analysis, co-occurring TCRs were grouped with DBSCAN, and TCRdist sequence similarity was added when clustering was performed within HLA-allele-positive subsets. Repertoires with fewer than 30,000 or more than 120,000 public chains, plus five repertoires with anomalous nucleotide sharing, were excluded from co-occurrence clustering. TCRdb obtained this table from immuneACCESS and retained in-frame rearrangements with V and J assigned. These tables miss some clones; where compared with another copy, unresolved V genes account for less than half of the shortfall, and the remainder is unexplained. From that table come the V and J calls and clone size; the DNA was used to work out D and trimming. Counted in this sample were over 150,000 clones; over 70% of them appeared once. The ten most abundant clones make up roughly 4.4% of the sample.

The cohort was made up of about 610 healthy bone marrow donors. All cohort members were sampled while nominally healthy, although unrecorded immune exposures were likely present. The donor tested CMV seronegative, placing the donor among the 352 seronegative members of the cohort. A peripheral blood sample was provided by each donor, and peripheral blood mononuclear cells were used for TCR beta sequencing. The Qiagen DNeasy Blood Extraction Kit was used to extract genomic DNA from the blood cell samples. The V and J genes are TRBV27 and TRBJ1-2, and perhaps TRBD1 as D gene, on 6 matching bases. The TCR originated in a young man in good health and CMV-seronegative. Material: PBMCs. The CDR3 in this case is CASRTPGAGYTF. The nucleotides read TGTGCCAGCAGGACCCCAGGGGCTGGCTACACCTTC.